This is a list of T cell receptor beta chains from one sample in a study of blood T cell repertoires in COVID-19. Assay: immunoSEQ multiplex PCR; the TCRdb copy retains only in-frame clones and omits some. The repertoire holds almost 400,000 clones, with roughly 86% as singletons. The material sequenced was peripheral blood. The receptors were gathered from a woman aged 55-70 years with COVID-19, enrolled during active disease. The CDR3 runs from the conserved cysteine through the conserved F or W. A D gene is named only where the DNA matches it firmly. Size is omitted from some rows. Given values are once, few, many or a class for expanded clones.

>TRBD1|NA|TRBJ2-1|TRBV7-2
CASSLVRTGSDEQFF
TGTGCCAGCAGCTTAGTAAGGACAGGGTCCGATGAGCAGTTCTTC
>NA|once|TRBJ1-5|TRBV10-1
CASSGKGGNQPQHF
TGCGCCAGCAGTGGTAAAGGGGGAAATCAGCCCCAGCATTTT
>NA|NA|TRBJ2-3|TRBV2
CASKNKISTDTQYF
TGTGCCAGCAAGAACAAAATTAGCACAGATACGCAGTATTTT
>NA|few|TRBJ1-1|TRBV6-5
CASNQGNTEAFF
TGTGCCAGCAACCAGGGTAACACTGAAGCTTTCTTT
>TRBD1|NA|TRBJ1-2|TRBV7-9
CASSFGDRQLYGYTF
TGTGCCAGCAGCTTTGGGGACAGACAACTCTATGGCTACACCTTC
>NA|NA|TRBJ1-5|TRBV19
CASNPGLYGNQPQHF
TGTGCCAGTAATCCGGGACTTTATGGCAATCAGCCCCAGCATTTT
>NA|once|TRBJ1-2|TRBV5-4
CASRWGTGGNYGYTF
TGTGCCAGCAGGTGGGGGACGGGAGGGAACTATGGCTACACCTTC
>TRBD1|NA|TRBJ2-3|TRBV4-1
CASSQEGQNTDTQYF
TGCGCCAGCAGCCAAGAGGGACAGAACACAGATACGCAGTATTTT
>NA|NA|TRBJ2-5|TRBV2
CASSEARQTFGETQYF
TGTGCCAGCAGTGAAGCGCGGCAGACCTTCGGGGAGACCCAGTACTTC
>NA|NA|TRBJ1-5|TRBV2
CASREGSNQPQHF
TGTGCCAGCAGGGAGGGGAGCAATCAGCCCCAGCATTTT
>NA|NA|TRBJ1-1|TRBV7-8
CASSLGAGDVTEAFF
TGTGCCAGCAGCTTAGGCGCAGGGGATGTCACTGAAGCTTTCTTT
>NA|NA|TRBJ1-4|TRBV19
CASSIPGFNEKLFF
TGTGCCAGTAGTATTCCGGGGTTTAATGAAAAACTGTTTTTT
>NA|NA|TRBJ2-5|TRBV5-1
CASSLAAGSQETQYF
TGCGCCAGCAGCTTGGCCGCGGGGAGCCAAGAGACCCAGTACTTC
>TRBD1|NA|TRBJ2-5|TRBV27
CASSETGEETQYF
TGTGCCAGCAGCGAAACAGGGGAAGAGACCCAGTACTTC
>NA|NA|TRBJ2-5|TRBV10-2
CASSERRQETQYF
TGCGCCAGCAGTGAACGGAGACAAGAGACCCAGTACTTC
>TRBD1|NA|TRBJ2-7|TRBV7-3
CASSATGLDYEQYF
TGTGCCAGCAGCGCGACAGGGTTAGACTACGAGCAGTACTTC
>TRBD2|few|TRBJ2-3|TRBV7-3
CASSIGGVGDTQYF
TGTGCCAGCAGCATCGGGGGGGTTGGAGATACGCAGTATTTT
>NA|NA|TRBJ1-6|TRBV19
CASSTKATGSSYNSPLHF
TGTGCCAGTAGCACGAAGGCAACCGGGAGCTCCTATAATTCACCCCTCCACTTT
>TRBD1|few|TRBJ1-5|TRBV30
CAWNRGPAQPQHF
TGTGCCTGGAACAGGGGCCCCGCTCAGCCCCAGCATTTT
>TRBD1|few|TRBJ1-2|TRBV7-8
CASSLGTGQGIFYYGYTF
TGTGCCAGCAGCTTAGGGACGGGACAGGGGATTTTCTACTATGGCTACACCTTC
>NA|few|TRBJ1-1|TRBV29-1
CSVVPGRTEAFF
TGCAGCGTTGTCCCTGGGCGCACTGAAGCTTTCTTT
>TRBD2|NA|TRBJ2-5|TRBV5-4
CASSLLGGGAGETQYF
TGTGCCAGCAGCTTGCTAGGCGGGGGGGCGGGAGAGACCCAGTACTTC
>NA|NA|TRBJ2-1|TRBV2
CASIRDNDNEQFF
TGTGCCAGCATCCGGGACAACGACAATGAGCAGTTCTTC
>TRBD1|NA|TRBJ1-2|TRBV29-1
CSVPATGGYGYTF
TGCAGCGTTCCAGCTACAGGGGGTTATGGCTACACCTTC
>TRBD1|NA|TRBJ2-2|TRBV30
CAWWTGDTGELFF
TGTGCCTGGTGGACAGGGGACACCGGGGAGCTGTTTTTT
>TRBD2|NA|TRBJ2-5|TRBV11-2
CASSLVLAGGNQETQYF
TGTGCCAGCAGCTTAGTCCTAGCGGGGGGCAATCAAGAGACCCAGTACTTC
>TRBD2|NA|TRBJ2-1|TRBV5-1
CASSPPSGEWIEQFF
TGCGCCAGCAGCCCTCCTAGCGGGGAGTGGATTGAGCAGTTCTTC
>TRBD2|NA|TRBJ2-7|TRBV5-1
CASSSLAGGEQYF
TGCGCCAGCAGCTCTCTAGCGGGGGGTGAGCAGTACTTC
>NA|NA|TRBJ1-4|TRBV11-2
CASSLSITTNEKLFF
TGTGCCAGCAGCCTATCCATTACAACTAATGAAAAACTGTTTTTT
>NA|NA|TRBJ1-5|TRBV2
CASTGTSSQPQHF
TGTGCCAGTACCGGGACATCTAGTCAGCCCCAGCATTTT
>TRBD2|NA|TRBJ2-1|TRBV23-1
CASSQLAYSGTRTFNDEQFF
TGCGCCAGCAGTCAGTTGGCCTACTCCGGGACTAGGACCTTTAACGATGAGCAGTTCTTC
>NA|NA|TRBJ1-1|TRBV3-1/TRBV3-2
CASSQDWQGRFDTEAFF
TGTGCCAGCAGCCAAGACTGGCAGGGGAGATTTGACACTGAAGCTTTCTTT
>TRBD1|once|TRBJ1-1|TRBV7-8
CASSLALQGAMNTEAFF
TGTGCCAGCAGCTTAGCGCTTCAGGGGGCAATGAACACTGAAGCTTTCTTT
>NA|NA|TRBJ2-4|TRBV7-9
CASSLVFEGTGDIQYF
TGTGCCAGCAGCTTAGTATTCGAGGGGACGGGGGACATTCAGTACTTC
>TRBD1|NA|TRBJ1-1|TRBV19
CASSAADRVNTEAFF
TGTGCCAGTAGTGCGGCGGACAGGGTGAACACTGAAGCTTTCTTT
>TRBD1|NA|TRBJ2-7|TRBV19
CASKRTGVSYEQYF
TGTGCCAGTAAGAGAACAGGGGTTAGCTACGAGCAGTACTTC
>NA|few|TRBJ1-3|TRBV6-5
CASSRRTTSGNTIYF
TGTGCCAGCAGTAGAAGGACTACCTCTGGAAACACCATATATTTT
>NA|NA|TRBJ2-7|TRBV27
CASRFKTGPSYEQYF
TGTGCCAGCAGGTTTAAGACAGGACCCTCCTACGAGCAGTACTTC
>NA|NA|TRBJ1-5|TRBV9
CASSAQGSTNQPQHF
TGTGCCAGCAGCGCACAGGGATCTACTAATCAGCCCCAGCATTTT
>TRBD2|NA|TRBJ2-3|TRBV7-2
CASSLVGIAGAGDTQYF
TGTGCCAGCAGCTTAGTGGGGATAGCGGGGGCGGGGGATACGCAGTATTTT
>NA|NA|TRBJ1-2|TRBV3-1/TRBV3-2
CASSQLAGYYGYTF
TGTGCCAGCAGCCAACTAGCCGGTTACTATGGCTACACCTTC
>TRBD1|NA|TRBJ1-3|TRBV7-2
CASSSTGVDRNTIYF
TGTGCCAGCAGCTCCACAGGGGTCGACAGGAACACCATATATTTT
>TRBD1|NA|TRBJ2-5|TRBV5-8
CASSLTGGSLETQYF
TGTGCCAGCAGCTTGACAGGGGGCTCTTTGGAGACCCAGTACTTC
>TRBD1|NA|TRBJ1-2|TRBV7-9
CASSLFETGVDGYTF
TGTGCCAGCAGCTTATTTGAGACAGGGGTTGATGGCTACACCTTC
>NA|NA|TRBJ1-1|TRBV2
CASSGANTEAFF
TGTGCCAGCAGTGGGGCGAACACTGAAGCTTTCTTT
>NA|NA|TRBJ1-2|TRBV28
CASSLEGGSYGYTF
TGTGCCAGCAGTTTGGAGGGAGGGAGCTATGGCTACACCTTC
>NA|NA|TRBJ2-5|TRBV19
CASSIYGETQYF
TGTGCCAGTAGTATATACGGGGAGACCCAGTACTTC
>TRBD1|NA|TRBJ2-7|TRBV28
CASGRTGDSPYECF
TGTGCCAGCGGCCGGACAGGCGACTCCCCCTACGAGTGCTTC
>NA|NA|TRBJ1-3|TRBV21-1
CASSKGIGGTGYLISGNTIYF
TGTGCCAGCAGCAAGGGTATCGGTGGGACAGGATATTTAATCTCTGGAAACACCATATATTTT
>NA|NA|TRBJ1-2|TRBV5-1
CASSLGGATNNYGYTF
TGCGCCAGCAGCTTAGGAGGGGCCACGAATAACTATGGCTACACCTTC
>NA|NA|TRBJ2-1|TRBV6-5
CASSYSVDSPDEQFF
TGTGCCAGCAGTTACTCGGTGGACAGTCCGGATGAGCAGTTCTTC
>TRBD2|NA|TRBJ2-3|TRBV27
CASSAGTTSTDTQYF
TGTGCCAGCAGTGCCGGGACTACCAGCACAGATACGCAGTATTTT
>TRBD1|NA|TRBJ1-1|TRBV5-8
CASTAGTENTEAFF
TGTGCCAGCACCGCCGGGACAGAGAACACTGAAGCTTTCTTT
>TRBD1|NA|TRBJ1-2|TRBV7-9
CATITGANYGYTF
TGTGCCACTATAACAGGGGCTAACTATGGCTACACCTTC
>NA|once|TRBJ2-6|TRBV30
CAWSVTGHSGANVLTF
TGTGCCTGGAGTGTGACAGGACACTCTGGGGCCAACGTCCTGACTTTC
>TRBD2|NA|TRBJ2-5|TRBV28
CASTLGGSGGETQYF
TGTGCCAGTACCCTTGGAGGAAGCGGGGGAGAGACCCAGTACTTC
>NA|NA|TRBJ1-2|TRBV7-3
CASSFDSNYGYTF
TGTGCCAGCAGCTTCGACAGTAACTATGGCTACACCTTC